The clone carrying this T cell receptor (beta chain) was seen a few times. As yet, its antigen is unknown. The data originate from a study of identical twins. Notes on the study in general: Within beta out-of-frame sequences, the excess sharing observed between twins was weaker. Out-of-frame alpha sequences that twins shared showed excess low generation probability.

This CDR3 spans 14 amino acids. Germline trimming cut 5 bases from V and 8 bases from J; bases unmatched to any gene: 8. Germline V gene data show CDR1 as ENHRY and CDR2 as SYGVKD. MiXCR, applied by TCRdb to the 5' RACE reads, yields one record per CDR3 protein. The sample records under 900,000 distinct CDR3 sequences, around a sixth being singletons. These same records also appear under a second study, on T cells expressing NK-cell markers. That work states: Dominant NKG2C+ clonotypes accounted for about 1.0-8% of CD8+ T cells in a handful of donors.

The origin of this receptor is a woman in her late teens or twenties in good health. Sequences were obtained from PBMCs. The chain uses TRBV10-3 and TRBJ2-1; 8 nucleotides align to TRBD1. CDR3 loop: CAISLGQGVDEQFF. The CDR3 region has the DNA TGTGCCATCAGTCTCGGACAGGGTGTGGATGAGCAGTTCTTC.